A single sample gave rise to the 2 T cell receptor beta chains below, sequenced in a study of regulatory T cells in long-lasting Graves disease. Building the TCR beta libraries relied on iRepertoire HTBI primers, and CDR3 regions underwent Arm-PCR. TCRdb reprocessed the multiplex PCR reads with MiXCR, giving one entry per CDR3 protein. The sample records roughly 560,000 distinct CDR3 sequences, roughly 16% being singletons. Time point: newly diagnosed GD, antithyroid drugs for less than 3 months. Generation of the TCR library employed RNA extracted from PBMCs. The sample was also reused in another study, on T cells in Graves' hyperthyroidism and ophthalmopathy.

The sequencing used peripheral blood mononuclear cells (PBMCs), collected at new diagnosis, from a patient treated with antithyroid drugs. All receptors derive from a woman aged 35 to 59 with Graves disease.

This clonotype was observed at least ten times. Here the CDR3 DNA reads TGTGCCAGCAGCCGGGACAGCCCAAAGGCCGGCGGTGAAGCTTTCTTT. This codes for CASSRDSPKAGGEAFF. J is TRBJ1-1 and V is TRBV6-1; 7 bases map to TRBD1. The CDR3 consists of 16 residues. V lost 6 bases and J lost 7; bases outside the gene matches: 17. CDR1 and CDR2 (germline): MNHNS, SASEGT.

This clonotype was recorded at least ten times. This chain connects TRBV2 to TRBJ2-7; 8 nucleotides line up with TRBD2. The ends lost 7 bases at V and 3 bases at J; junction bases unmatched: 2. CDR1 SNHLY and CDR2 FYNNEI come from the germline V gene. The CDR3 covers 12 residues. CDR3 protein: CASKTSVYEQYF. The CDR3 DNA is TGTGCCAGCAAGACTAGCGTCTACGAGCAGTACTTC.